The 8 T cell receptor beta chains reported below all come from one sample, sequenced in a study of CD8 T cells in ankylosing spondylitis. Findings and caveats of the study: Apparently characteristic of ankylosing spondylitis blood was a TCR beta motif (about 8 highly homologous variants).

TCRdb re-derived calls from the 5' RACE reads in MiXCR, one entry per CDR3 protein. The repertoire includes hundreds of thousands of distinct CDR3 sequences, 10% to 15% of them detected once, and approximately 0.5% sits in the top ten. No cognate antigen is known for these TCRs. The sample consisted of blood, either unsorted or a sorted T cell fraction (not recorded which). These TCRs come from a male donor with ankylosing spondylitis.

The J gene is TRBJ2-3, the V gene TRBV20-1; a weak D match, TRBD1 (6 bases). The CDR3 extends over 14 amino acids. V lost 2 bases, J lost 5 bases, and 14 bases lay in between. Germline CDR1 and CDR2: DFQATT and SNEGSKA (reference sequence). As DNA, the CDR3 is TGCAGTGCTAGACACAGGGTAGGCGTAGATACGCAGTATTTT. It encodes CSARHRVGVDTQYF.

The table lists this clonotype with a few counts. The chain is built from TRBV20-1 and TRBJ1-1; no clear D. Germline loops: CDR1 DFQATT, CDR2 SNEGSKA (reference sequence). V was cut by 4 bases and J by 3 bases, with 15 bases left in between. The CDR3 consists of 14 residues. This chain's CDR3 is CSAKSPRLYTEAFF. The CDR3 coding sequence is TGCAGTGCTAAGTCTCCGCGGCTATACACTGAAGCTTTCTTT.

This clonotype has ten or more counts. The V call is TRBV20-1, the J call TRBJ1-1; D not certain. The germline V gene has CDR1 DFQATT and CDR2 SNEGSKA (reference sequence). The CDR3 is 13 amino acids. With 5 bases removed from V and 0 bases from J, the gap between germline ends came to 10 bases. CDR3 residues: CSALLALNTEAFF. The CDR3 region has the DNA TGCAGTGCTTTATTGGCATTGAACACTGAAGCTTTCTTT.

This clonotype has more than one count but fewer than ten. Here the CDR3 reads CASSQRRQNTGELFF. CDR3 DNA sequence: TGCGCCAGCAGCCAGAGACGGCAGAACACCGGGGAGCTGTTTTTT. This chain connects TRBV4-3 to TRBJ2-2; D is unclear. Germline V gene data show CDR1 as LGHNA and CDR2 as YSLEER. Trimming stripped 3 bases from V and 1 base from J, with 9 bases between. This CDR3 comprises 15 residues.

This clonotype has just one count. This rearrangement joins TRBV28 to TRBJ2-7, with a possible D match to TRBD1 (5 bases). The CDR3 is made up of 16 amino acids. Between the trimmed V and J ends, which lost 6 bases and 4 bases, there was a span of 22 bases. Germline V lookup: CDR1 MDHEN, CDR2 SYDVKM. CDR3 nucleotides: TGTGCCAGCAGGCTCGAGGCATTAGGGGCCACGTACGAGCAGTACTTC. Translating it yields CASRLEALGATYEQYF.

The V gene is TRBV29-1, the J gene TRBJ2-3; 7 nucleotides line up with TRBD2. In germline, CDR1 is SQVTM, CDR2 ANQGSEA. The CDR3 runs 14 residues. J lost 1 base, V lost 7 bases, and 8 bases had no gene match. CDR3 nucleotides: TGCAGCGCTACGCGCGGGGGAGGCACAGATACGCAGTATTTT. Translating it yields CSATRGGGTDTQYF.

This clonotype has only a few counts. J is TRBJ2-7 and V is TRBV9, with a weak D call TRBD2 (5 bases). Germline assignment: CDR1 SGDLS and CDR2 YYNGEE. There are 14 residues in the CDR3. V was cut by 4 bases and J by 2 bases, with 13 bases left in between. This chain's CDR3 is CASSPTGIAYEQYF. The DNA of the CDR3 is TGTGCCAGCAGCCCAACCGGGATCGCCTACGAGCAGTACTTC.

This chain joins TRBV7-2 and TRBJ2-1, with D perhaps TRBD1 (5 bases). Germline CDR1 is SGHTA and CDR2 is FQGNSA. This CDR3 is built from 15 residues. Trimming stripped 3 bases from V and 5 bases from J, with 14 bases between. CDR3 region: CASSFGGQTNNEQFF. CDR3 in DNA: TGTGCCAGCAGCTTTGGCGGACAAACCAACAATGAGCAGTTCTTC.